This entry describes one TCR beta chain. Its target is not known. Primed by a sample-barcoded 5' primer and a J-beta primer mix, a second PCR proceeded for 7 to 11 cycles. Tagging of each cDNA molecule was performed by a template-switch adaptor with 12 random nucleotides. In TCRdb, the 5' RACE reads were re-called with MiXCR into one record per CDR3 protein. The table shows about 800,000 distinct CDR3 sequences, with roughly 46% occurring only once. This record comes from a study of blood T cells in healthy people across ages. Study observations and caveats: Long-lived and aged donors differed, with more naive CD4+ cells and higher diversity in the long-lived. Unsorted PBMCs blocked a conclusive comparison of naive and antigen-experienced cells.

The sample comprised blood. The sequence came from a man at least 80 years old in good health.

The CDR3 coding sequence is TGTGCCAGCAGCCAACGTCCGGGACAGACCTACAATGAGCAGTACTTC. This sequence encodes CASSQRPGQTYNEQYF. V and J are TRBV3-1 and TRBJ2-7, with 7 nucleotides matching TRBD1. Germline CDR1 LGHDT, CDR2 YNNKEL (reference sequence). CDR3 length: 16 residues. With V trimmed by 2 bases and J by 7 bases, 14 bases remained unmatched.